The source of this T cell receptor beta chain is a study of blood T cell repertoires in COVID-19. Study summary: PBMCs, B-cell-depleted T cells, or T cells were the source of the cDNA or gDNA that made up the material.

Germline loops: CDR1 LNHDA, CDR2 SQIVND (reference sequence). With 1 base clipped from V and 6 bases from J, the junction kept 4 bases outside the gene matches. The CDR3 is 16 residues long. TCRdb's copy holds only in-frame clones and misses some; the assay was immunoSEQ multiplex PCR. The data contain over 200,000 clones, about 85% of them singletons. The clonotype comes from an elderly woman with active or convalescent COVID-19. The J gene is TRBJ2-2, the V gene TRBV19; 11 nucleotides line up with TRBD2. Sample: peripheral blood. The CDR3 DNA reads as TGTGCCAGTAGTATAGGACTAGCGGGATCTGCCGGGGAGCTGTTTTTT. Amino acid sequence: CASSIGLAGSAGELFF.